This TCR beta chain stems from a study of metastatic and nonmetastatic thyroid tumors. About the study: For malignant and benign thyroid patients, tumor or nodule tissue and blood were the sources whose repertoires were compared.

The study, taken as a whole, reports: Significantly greater TCR beta diversity was reportedly found in malignant thyroid tumors than in benign nodules (in blood and tumor).

In this sample, this clone turned up many times. The antigen is unknown. Thyroid surgery took place with no prior treatment in any patient. The authors' processing: The study built a papillary thyroid cancer distant-metastasis classifier from CDR3 differences across clinicopathological groups. TCRdb re-called the PCR reads through MiXCR. These V and J calls derive from TCRdb rather than the authors' analysis. The data hold about 45,000 clones, with about 4% observed a single time. This CDR3 is built from 15 residues. V gave up 2 bases and J gave up 4 bases; unmatched junction bases: 5. In germline, CDR1 is DFQATT, CDR2 SNEGSKA (reference sequence).

The TCR originated in a female donor with papillary thyroid cancer or a benign thyroid nodule (not recorded which). Some clones in this sample may be carry-over from other donors' samples. The sample taken for sequencing was blood. The rearrangement uses TRBV20-1 and TRBJ2-3; 11 bases align to TRBD2. The DNA for the CDR3 is TGCAGTGCTAGAACTAGCGGGAGAGTCGCAGATACGCAGTATTTT. It encodes CSARTSGRVADTQYF.